A selection of T cell receptor beta chains follows, all from one sample in a study of cytomegalovirus exposure and HLA in healthy donors. Repertoires were generated with immunoSEQ multiplex PCR, while TCRdb's copy carries only in-frame clones and drops some. The sample yields around 85,000 clones, approximately 69% seen once. The sample was PBMCs. The origin of the receptors is a young man in good health and CMV-seropositive. CDR3s include the opening cysteine and the closing phenylalanine or tryptophan. The D gene is left open where the match is weak. The size of a clone is reported for some rows only, either as once, few or many, or as a class for expanded clones.

TRBJ1-5 . TRBV28 . CATRGAVGQPQHF TGTGCCACCCGGGGGGCGGTAGGCCAGCCCCAGCATTTT
TRBJ2-5 . TRBV6-5 . CASSYGGIQETQYF TGTGCCAGCAGTTACGGGGGGATCCAAGAGACCCAGTACTTC
TRBJ1-3 . TRBV30 . CAWSRGSGNTIYF TGTGCCTGGAGCCGAGGCTCTGGAAACACCATATATTTT
TRBJ1-1 . TRBV5-1 few CASSWGGGDTEAFF TGCGCCAGCAGCTGGGGGGGAGGTGACACTGAAGCTTTCTTT
TRBJ2-3 TRBD1 TRBV5-1 . CASSMGQGWTDTQYF TGCGCCAGCAGCATGGGACAGGGTTGGACAGATACGCAGTATTTT
TRBJ2-3 . TRBV19 . CASSPVHVSSDTQYF TGTGCCAGTAGTCCAGTCCACGTTTCCTCAGATACGCAGTATTTT
TRBJ2-7 TRBD1 TRBV18 . CASSPDRGSYEQYF TGTGCCAGCTCTCCGGACAGGGGCTCCTACGAGCAGTACTTC
TRBJ1-4 TRBD1 TRBV28 . CASSTGQGKMGLFF TGTGCCAGCAGTACGGGACAGGGGAAAATGGGACTGTTTTTT
TRBJ2-2 TRBD1 TRBV4-2 once CASRIGQGAGELFF TGTGCCAGCAGAATAGGACAGGGGGCCGGGGAGCTGTTTTTT
TRBJ2-3 TRBD1 TRBV5-4 once CASSFRTGGTDTQYF TGTGCCAGCAGCTTCCGGACAGGAGGCACAGATACGCAGTATTTT
TRBJ2-1 TRBD2 TRBV6-6 . CASSYSPSGYNEQFF TGTGCCAGCAGTTACTCCCCTAGCGGTTACAATGAGCAGTTCTTC
TRBJ2-3 TRBD1 TRBV19 once CASNRGRTDTQYF TGTGCCAGTAACAGGGGCCGCACAGATACGCAGTATTTT
TRBJ2-7 . TRBV19 . CASSIQGPLPYEQYF TGTGCCAGTAGTATACAGGGTCCCCTACCCTACGAGCAGTACTTC
TRBJ1-2 . TRBV6-5 . CASSYEAVRGYTF TGTGCCAGCAGTTACGAGGCAGTTCGCGGCTACACCTTC
TRBJ2-5 . TRBV12-2 . CASRHGLADETQYF TGTGCAAGTCGCCATGGACTGGCGGACGAGACCCAGTACTTC
TRBJ1-1 . TRBV19 . CASSIVQGKTEAFF TGTGCCAGTAGTATAGTTCAGGGTAAGACTGAAGCTTTCTTT
TRBJ2-1 . TRBV30 once CAWGGLPNEQFF TGTGCCTGGGGGGGACTTCCCAATGAGCAGTTCTTC
TRBJ1-5 . TRBV2 many CASRTGLSNQPQHF TGTGCCAGCAGGACAGGACTTAGCAATCAGCCCCAGCATTTT
TRBJ2-1 . TRBV7-9 . CAIPLERPNFEQFF TGTGCCATCCCACTAGAACGACCAAACTTTGAGCAGTTCTTC
TRBJ1-2 . TRBV11-2 once CASSLGPGVLYGYTF TGTGCCAGCAGCTTAGGCCCAGGGGTTCTTTATGGCTACACCTTC
TRBJ2-7 . TRBV27 . CASSLLGGYEQYF TGTGCCAGCAGTTTGTTAGGGGGATACGAGCAGTACTTC
TRBJ1-2 TRBD1 TRBV4-2 . CASSRILSETGERSGYTF TGTGCCAGCAGCCGAATACTGAGCGAGACAGGGGAACGAAGTGGCTACACCTTC
TRBJ2-3 TRBD2 TRBV7-6 . CASSLRLAGAADTQYF TGTGCCAGCAGCTTAAGGCTAGCGGGAGCAGCAGATACGCAGTATTTT
TRBJ2-5 . TRBV7-7 few CASSLRAGPGTQYF TGTGCCAGCAGCTTAAGGGCGGGGCCTGGGACCCAGTACTTC
TRBJ1-1 TRBD1 TRBV6-6 . CASSSTGGRTEAFF TGTGCCAGCAGCTCGACAGGGGGGAGGACTGAAGCTTTCTTT
TRBJ1-1 . TRBV6-4 . CASLLAVNTEAFF TGTGCCAGCCTGCTGGCAGTTAACACTGAAGCTTTCTTT
TRBJ2-5 TRBD2 TRBV6-1 . CASSPLAGGQETQYF TGTGCCAGCAGTCCACTAGCGGGAGGGCAAGAGACCCAGTACTTC
TRBJ1-5 . TRBV4-1 . CASSRGRGLGNQPQHF TGCGCCAGCAGCCGTGGACGGGGACTGGGCAATCAGCCCCAGCATTTT
TRBJ2-1 . TRBV7-6 once CASSLEWGVDNEQFF TGTGCCAGCAGCTTAGAATGGGGGGTTGACAATGAGCAGTTCTTC
TRBJ1-1 . TRBV27 . CASSFHGGRTEAFF TGTGCCAGCAGTTTTCATGGGGGGAGAACTGAAGCTTTCTTT
TRBJ1-3 TRBD1 TRBV2 . CASIQGAGNTIYF TGTGCCAGCATCCAGGGGGCTGGAAACACCATATATTTT
TRBJ2-5 TRBD2 TRBV7-3 . CASSVSGGVRETQYF TGTGCCAGCAGCGTCAGCGGGGGTGTTCGGGAGACCCAGTACTTC
TRBJ2-1 . TRBV27 . CASSLGARSYNEQFF TGTGCCAGCAGTTTGGGGGCTCGCTCCTACAATGAGCAGTTCTTC
TRBJ2-5 . TRBV19 . CASAGAGAQETQYF TGTGCCAGTGCTGGCGCGGGGGCCCAAGAGACCCAGTACTTC
TRBJ1-5 . TRBV6-5 . CASSSRMTSNQPQHF TGTGCCAGCAGTTCCCGAATGACAAGCAATCAGCCCCAGCATTTT
TRBJ2-1 . TRBV28 few CASSFNYNEQFF TGTGCCAGCAGTTTTAATTACAATGAGCAGTTCTTC
TRBJ2-7 TRBD2 TRBV7-9 once CASSRLAGAYEQYF TGTGCCAGCAGTCGACTAGCGGGTGCCTACGAGCAGTACTTC
TRBJ1-2 . TRBV6-4 once CASIPRSGYTF TGTGCCAGCATCCCGCGGAGTGGCTACACCTTC
TRBJ2-1 . TRBV28 . CASSDSGRRGQFF TGTGCCAGCAGTGATAGCGGCCGACGGGGGCAGTTCTTC
TRBJ1-2 . TRBV27 once CASSLGLGEGEGYTF TGTGCCAGCAGTTTAGGCTTGGGGGAGGGAGAGGGCTACACCTTC
TRBJ2-1 . TRBV6-5 . CASSYSGGDNEQFF TGTGCCAGCAGTTACTCAGGGGGGGACAATGAGCAGTTCTTC
TRBJ1-5 . TRBV7-3 . CASSLGALQPQHF TGTGCCAGCAGCTTGGGGGCACTTCAGCCCCAGCATTTT
TRBJ1-3 . TRBV30 once CAWGRSSGNTIYF TGTGCCTGGGGGAGAAGCTCTGGAAACACCATATATTTT
TRBJ2-1 TRBD2 TRBV6-4 . CASSVSAGGSNEQFF TGTGCCAGCAGTGTATCAGCGGGGGGCTCCAATGAGCAGTTCTTC
TRBJ2-7 . TRBV11-3 . CASSLDRNRYEQYF TGTGCCAGCAGCTTAGACAGGAATCGGTACGAGCAGTACTTC
TRBJ2-3 TRBD1 TRBV25-1 . CASSEWGTGPTDTQYF TGTGCCAGCAGTGAATGGGGGACAGGACCCACAGATACGCAGTATTTT
TRBJ1-2 . TRBV28 . CATYPTGNYGYTF TGTGCCACCTACCCTACAGGGAACTATGGCTACACCTTC
TRBJ2-5 . TRBV7-7 once CASSSPGLQETQYF TGTGCCAGCAGCTCGCCGGGACTTCAAGAGACCCAGTACTTC